This TCR beta chain came from a study of cytomegalovirus exposure and HLA in healthy donors listed by TCRdb under 2017. Some background on the complete study: In an earlier analysis of around 540 of the donors, roughly 300 Gb of sequence data and 117 million unique TCR beta sequences from 180 million or so T cells were reported. An early release that covered about 600 HLA-typed donors contained about 300 gigabases of sequencing data and tens of millions of unique TCR sequences. Of the roughly 410 genotyped donors, 65% to 90% were placed in the genetic ancestry cluster associated with self-reported Caucasian donors. The study was designed to test whether signatures of past pathogen exposure could be identified by cataloging public T cell receptors. Using immunosequencing, the study profiled T cell repertoires from 640 or so subjects and related those repertoires to cytomegalovirus serostatus. A separate validation cohort of 100 to 150 different subjects was used in addition to the approximately 640-subject first cohort. To predict cytomegalovirus infection status, the study combined high-throughput TCR immunosequencing, statistical association of individual TCRs with disease status, and machine learning. A later analysis re-analyzed previously published TCR beta repertoires from approximately 700 donors and added high-resolution HLA genotyping to study TCR occurrence patterns. Rather than drawing on any new phenotypic data, the later analysis identified candidate immune exposures from TCR beta sequences and the way those sequences occurred across donors. To decide whether each TCR beta V gene segment behaved as functional or pseudogenic, an earlier analysis of 587 of the donors relied on high-throughput TCR beta sequencing. Alongside the repertoire data, information on donor age, sex, ethnicity and CMV serostatus was compiled. A later genetic analysis used genome-wide SNP genotypes for about 65% of the 666 donors, treating that subset as a discovery cohort. Every discovery cohort repertoire had been produced on one sequencing platform. HLA typing included class I and class II loci at four-digit resolution. Typing coverage differed by locus: A, B, C, DRB1 and DQB1 were typed in about 629-640 donors, DQA1 in 500 to 550, DPA1 in 600 to 610, and DPB1 in 450 to 480. Several DR-DQ haplotypes were treated as single units for association and clustering because of strong linkage in the cohort. Across approximately 420 genotyped donors of the cohort, an average of about 220,000 unique TCR beta nucleotide sequences per donor were sequenced, and about a sixth of those sequences were non-productive. Overall results and qualifications from the work: Roughly uniform sequencing depth across donors was assumed in presence/absence analyses, although this assumption may not hold. Because the 87-base-pair reads could not distinguish some IMGT-functional V segments, including TRBV6-2 and TRBV6-3, those segments were excluded. A later analysis found that most CMV-associated TCR beta chains appeared HLA-restricted, with HLA associations seemingly driven largely by CMV exposure. The authors suggested that the approach could potentially be generalized to other disease states and immunological phenotypes. A total of about 150 TCR beta chains were listed by the study as associated with cytomegalovirus. The sequencing pipeline was judged likely to have produced a cluster of highly shared sequence variants as a technical artifact. According to a later analysis, TCR association rates differed among HLA loci, with DRB1 alleles showing the most associated TCRs and HLA-C alleles showing the fewest. In a later genetic analysis, a missense DCLRE1C variant was associated with V-gene and J-gene trimming of TCR beta chains, and the association was replicated in an independent cohort. Compared with the 666-donor mean, donors in an Asian-associated ancestry cluster had fewer N-insertions in productive TCRs, according to a later genetic analysis. Immune exposure information for the cohort was limited to CMV serostatus. An earlier analysis of approximately 530 of the donors showed that most TCR beta V segments appeared in productive rearrangements either about 87% or about 30% of the time, which broadly matched IMGT annotations. HLA typing was unavailable for some donors at each locus, so association tests used only the typed subset. Roughly 17 rarely observed V segments, including chromosome 9 orphons, were excluded from the earlier analysis of about 610 of the donors because counts were too low. When HLA alleles, especially DR and DQ, strongly co-occurred, TCR associations were difficult to assign to individual alleles. In a later analysis, HLA-associated TCR beta chains were found to be more clonally expanded and to have lower generation probabilities than equally common non-associated chains. In a later analysis, 16,951 TCR beta sequences were associated with specific HLA alleles at a false discovery rate of 0.05. Cytomegalovirus status was reported to be diagnosed by the classifier with high specificity and sensitivity in both the original and validation cohorts. Most TCR sequences were observed very rarely across donors, whereas some public TCRs were present in many individuals. A further reported finding was that TCR beta sequences accurately predicted the HLA-A and HLA-B alleles for most subjects in the first cohort. Only TCR beta chains were sequenced in this cohort, and the absence of alpha or paired-chain data limited detectable features. In vitro tests confirmed that a few of the cytomegalovirus-associated TCR beta chains recognize cytomegalovirus antigens. Correlated functional status among segregating V segments might reflect linkage disequilibrium, but an unknown experimental factor could not be ruled out. In a later analysis, several top co-occurrence clusters were reported to appear linked to parvovirus B19, influenza, CMV and Epstein-Barr virus.

V is cut back by 10 bases and J by 3 bases, with 5 bases in the junction unmatched. CDR1 and CDR2, per the germline V gene, are SNHLY and FYNNEI. Including cysteine and phenylalanine, the CDR3 has 14 amino acids. Only CDR3 DNA is held: 42 bases, read in frame from base 1. The method was the immunoSEQ multiplex PCR assay. For the multiplex PCR, a mixture combining 60 forward primers for TCR Vbeta segments and 13 reverse primers for TCR Jbeta segments was used. Amplification of the CDR3 region of rearranged TCR beta genes was performed with a multiplex PCR assay on genomic DNA. Amplified TCR beta libraries were sequenced as 87-base-pair reads on the Illumina HiSeq System. In the original analysis: A later analysis tallied 75 million to 95 million unique TCR beta chains across the 600 to 700 repertoires, and around 10 million of those chains were shared by two or more donors. Raw reads were error-corrected and collapsed into unique sequences by a nearest-neighbor algorithm in which closely related sequences were merged to remove PCR and sequencing errors. To assign V, D and J gene segments, CDR3 sequences were aligned to IMGT reference sequences. For a sequence to be retained, a match of at least six nucleotides to both a V gene segment and a J gene segment was required. A rearrangement was called productive if the CDR3 had no stop codons and remained in frame with V and J, and every other rearrangement was called non-productive. Following IMGT convention, CDR3 was defined as the stretch from the second conserved V-encoded cysteine up to the conserved J-encoded phenylalanine. In an earlier analysis of around 600 of the donors, sequences lacking an unambiguous match to a single V gene segment were excluded. In an earlier analysis of several hundred of the donors, V segments were called functional above 56.7% productive rearrangements and were called segregating when the between-donor standard deviation exceeded 5%. A statistical classification framework was built for diagnosing cytomegalovirus status from the catalog of TCR beta chain sequences. V and J gene assignment, in a later analysis, came from comparing TCR nucleotide sequences with IMGT/GENE-DB human TR gene sequences. The TCRdist pipeline was used in a later analysis to assign CDR3 sequences and most-parsimonious VDJ recombination scenarios. In a later analysis, each TCR beta chain was defined by its CDR3 amino acid sequence together with its V-gene family, and reads without a unique V-gene family were excluded. As a way to deal with suspected cross-contamination and a sequencing artifact, a later analysis dropped 640 or so nucleotide sequences that were highly shared and had low generation probability. A later analysis calculated a clonal expansion index for each public chain from normalized within-repertoire ranks of inferred template counts. In a later analysis, generation probabilities were computed using a VDJ recombination model fitted to out-of-frame rearrangements, and the results were checked against IGoR. Hypergeometric tests were used in a later analysis to score TCR-TCR, TCR-HLA and TCR-CMV co-occurrence, with a repertoire-size bias correction applied to the TCR pairs. In a later analysis, false discovery rates were estimated by permuting HLA or CMV assignments 20 times. A later analysis grouped co-occurring TCRs with DBSCAN, adding TCRdist sequence similarity when clustering within HLA-allele-positive subsets. For co-occurrence clustering, repertoires with fewer than 30,000 or more than 120,000 public chains were excluded, along with five or six repertoires with anomalous nucleotide sharing. The clones in this table, taken by TCRdb from immuneACCESS, are in-frame only. Not every clone is retained; where verified, under half of the shortfall comes from an unresolved V gene, and the cause of the rest is unknown. D and trimming were read from the DNA, whereas the V and J calls and clone size are those reported in that table. For this sample the table gives about 120,000 clones, of which 80% were detected only once. Around 0.92% of the sample comes from the top ten.

In total, 630 or so healthy bone marrow donors made up the cohort. All cohort members were sampled while nominally healthy, although unrecorded immune exposures were likely present. Of the approximately 620 cohort members, about 290 had a positive CMV serostatus and just over 350 had a negative one, while no CMV serostatus was recorded for the donor. A peripheral blood sample was provided by each donor, and peripheral blood mononuclear cells were used for TCR beta sequencing. The Qiagen DNeasy Blood Extraction Kit was used to extract genomic DNA from the blood cell samples. Comments on this clone: What antigen it recognizes has not been identified. No base quality values were provided; no much bigger clone lies one nucleotide off.

The V and J segments used are TRBV2 and TRBJ2-2, with 10 middle bases fitting TRBD1. The source material was PBMCs. This TCR came from a human donor in good health. The DNA sequence reads TGTGCCACCGGGACAGGGGCGTACACCGGGGAGCTGTTTTTT. The encoded protein is CATGTGAYTGELFF.